The 8 T cell receptor beta chains reported below all come from one sample, sequenced in a study of blood T cell repertoires in COVID-19. Only in-frame clones appear in the TCRdb table, and some are missing; sequencing was by immunoSEQ multiplex PCR. The sample contains 350,000 to 450,000 clones, 89% of which appear only once. The sample comprised peripheral blood. The receptor source for this set is a man aged 40-49 years with acute or convalescent COVID-19.

This clone occurred once. The chain employs TRBV28 and TRBJ2-3; D is possibly TRBD1 (5 bases). The length of the CDR3 is 18 residues. Trimming stripped 7 bases from V and 3 bases from J, with 26 bases between. Germline V lookup: CDR1 MDHEN, CDR2 SYDVKM. The CDR3 is CASNTKKAREFGTDTQYF. The CDR3 DNA sequence: TGTGCCAGCAATACAAAAAAAGCCAGGGAATTTGGAACAGATACGCAGTATTTT. Combining the CDR3 with reference TRBV28 and TRBJ2-3 gives the whole variable domain DVKVTQSSRYLVKRTGEKVFLECVQDMDHENMFWYRQDPGLGLRLIYFSYDVKMKEKGDIPEGYSVSREKKERFSLILESASTNQTSMYLCASNTKKAREFGTDTQYFGPGTRLTVL.

A single count supports this clone. This chain joins TRBV2 and TRBJ2-5; 8 positions agree with TRBD1. CDR1 is SNHLY, CDR2 FYNNEI, per germline. The CDR3 runs 13 residues. V lost 6 bases to trimming and J lost 2 bases; unmatched junction nucleotides: 2. The CDR3: CASRRDRQETQYF. The CDR3 nucleotides are TGTGCCAGCAGAAGGGACAGGCAAGAGACCCAGTACTTC.

V usage is TRBV4-3 and J usage is TRBJ1-2, with 8 bases identical to TRBD1. The junction had 3 bases not matched to a gene; V was cut back by 3 bases and J by 3 bases. The CDR3 is 14 amino acids. Germline lookup yields CDR1 LGHNA and CDR2 YSLEER. The CDR3 loop is CASSQDREDYGYTF. The CDR3 DNA is TGCGCCAGCAGCCAGGACAGGGAAGACTATGGCTACACCTTC.

The gene calls are TRBV6-5 and TRBJ1-2, with 7 bases aligning to TRBD1. Germline V gene sequence: CDR1 MNHEY, CDR2 SVGAGI. Trimming at V came to 4 bases and at J to 3 bases, leaving 11 bases not matched to a gene. This CDR3 spans 16 amino acids. CDR3 sequence (DNA): TGTGCCAGCAGTTTAACTTACAGGGGTGATTACTATGGCTACACCTTC. Its translation: CASSLTYRGDYYGYTF.

The chain carries TRBV6-2 or TRBV6-3 and TRBJ2-7; tentatively, D is TRBD2 (6 bases). Trimming cost V 0 bases and J 5 bases, with 14 bases left between them. The CDR3 sequence is 15 residues long. Germline assignment: CDR1 MNHEY and CDR2 SVGEGT. The CDR3 DNA reads as TGTGCCAGCAGTTACTCGATGCTAGCGCGCCACGAGCAGTACTTC. It codes for CASSYSMLARHEQYF.

The DNA for the CDR3 is TGTGCCACCGAAGAATTTGGACAGTTCTACAATGAGCAGTTCTTC. The encoded protein is CATEEFGQFYNEQFF. J is TRBJ2-1 and V is TRBV15; weak D call: TRBD1 (6 bases). The CDR3 has 15 amino acids. V shed 8 bases and J shed 3 bases, with 17 bases lying between them. The germline gives CDR1 LNHNV, CDR2 YYDKDF (reference sequence).

V is TRBV7-9 and J is TRBJ1-4; TRBD1 matches 7 bases. The CDR3 loop spans 14 amino acids. Germline trimming cut 0 bases from V and 5 bases from J; bases unmatched to any gene: 0. CDR1 is SEHNR and CDR2 is FQNEAQ in the germline V gene (reference sequence). The CDR3 is CASSLAGGNEKLFF. CDR3 in DNA: TGTGCCAGCAGCTTAGCAGGGGGCAATGAAAAACTGTTTTTT. Based on the CDR3 plus reference TRBV7-9 and TRBJ1-4, the full variable domain is DTGVSQNPRHKITKRGQNVTFRCDPISEHNRLYWYRQTLGQGPEFLTYFQNEAQLEKSRLLSDRFSAERPKGSFSTLEIQRTEQGDSAMYLCASSLAGGNEKLFFGSGTQLSVL.

The chain recombines TRBV6-1 with TRBJ1-5, with D maybe TRBD1 (6 bases). Per the germline V gene, CDR1 is MNHNS and CDR2 is SASEGT. Trimming pared 4 bases from V and 2 bases from J, leaving 18 bases between. This CDR3 is built from 17 residues. This CDR3 reads CASSALGQWTGNQPQHF. As DNA, the CDR3 is TGTGCCAGCAGTGCACTAGGACAGTGGACGGGCAATCAGCCCCAGCATTTT.